The rows below give T cell receptor beta chains drawn from one sample of a study of blood T cell repertoires in COVID-19. The table came from immunoSEQ multiplex PCR; TCRdb's copy has only in-frame clones and leaves some out. The data contain approximately 290,000 clones, roughly nine tenths of them seen just once; the ten biggest clones take up 11%. The sample consisted of peripheral blood. All receptors derive from a woman between 25 and 40 years old with COVID-19, enrolled during active disease. The CDR3 runs from the conserved cysteine through the conserved F or W. The D gene is left open where the match is weak. Clone size is not always given. Where it is, it says once, few, many or a class for expanded clones.

CASSIHAGTSDYNEQFF	TGTGCCAGTAGTATCCACGCCGGGACTAGCGACTACAATGAGCAGTTCTTC	TRBD2	.	TRBV19	17	TRBJ2-1
CASGDGAGGLGEQFF	TGTGCCAGCGGGGATGGCGCGGGGGGCTTAGGTGAGCAGTTCTTC	TRBD2	once	TRBV7-2	15	TRBJ2-1
CASSRGGGNTEAFF	TGTGCCAGCAGCCGAGGTGGCGGGAACACTGAAGCTTTCTTT	.	.	TRBV11-2	14	TRBJ1-1
CASRQGYGYTF	TGTGCCAGCAGACAGGGATATGGCTACACCTTC	.	.	TRBV27	11	TRBJ1-2
CASSSDRLNEKLFF	TGTGCCAGCAGCTCGGACAGGTTAAATGAAAAACTGTTTTTT	TRBD1	.	TRBV6-5	14	TRBJ1-4
CASSSGTGGDGQPQHF	TGCGCCAGCAGCTCCGGGACAGGGGGCGACGGTCAGCCCCAGCATTTT	TRBD1	once	TRBV5-1	16	TRBJ1-5
CASSPAGGQDNEQFF	TGTGCCAGCAGCCCCGCGGGGGGGCAGGACAATGAGCAGTTCTTC	TRBD2	.	TRBV6-2/TRBV6-3	15	TRBJ2-1
CASSDPQGSYEQYF	TGTGCCAGCAGTGATCCCCAGGGGTCCTACGAGCAGTACTTC	.	few	TRBV2	14	TRBJ2-7
CASSLFSGTGPTGELFF	TGTGCCAGCAGCCTCTTCTCCGGGACAGGGCCCACCGGGGAGCTGTTTTTT	TRBD1	.	TRBV5-6	17	TRBJ2-2
CASRRDRGLSEAFF	TGTGCCAGTAGGAGGGACAGAGGGCTAAGTGAAGCTTTCTTT	TRBD1	.	TRBV19	14	TRBJ1-1
CASSLGTGSSYNEQFF	TGTGCCAGCAGCTTAGGGACCGGGAGCTCCTACAATGAGCAGTTCTTC	.	.	TRBV7-8	16	TRBJ2-1
CASSSSVLGEQFF	TGTGCCAGCAGTTCTAGCGTCCTTGGTGAGCAGTTCTTC	.	.	TRBV12-3/TRBV12-4	13	TRBJ2-1
CASSSGGGMGPQHF	TGTGCCAGCAGCTCGGGGGGAGGGATGGGGCCCCAGCATTTT	.	few	TRBV5-4	14	TRBJ1-5
CASSLGGEAFF	TGCGCCAGCAGCTTAGGGGGTGAAGCTTTCTTT	.	.	TRBV5-1	11	TRBJ1-1
CAWSRDRDNQPQHF	TGTGCCTGGAGTCGGGACAGGGACAATCAGCCCCAGCATTTT	TRBD1	.	TRBV30	14	TRBJ1-5
CASSPTGQGNGYTF	TGTGCCAGCTCACCAACGGGACAGGGCAATGGCTACACCTTC	TRBD1	.	TRBV18	14	TRBJ1-2
CAWNPGQGKVNTEAFF	TGTGCCTGGAACCCCGGACAGGGGAAGGTGAACACTGAAGCTTTCTTT	TRBD1	.	TRBV30	16	TRBJ1-1
CASSPPGTSSPRGQYF	TGTGCCAGCAGCCCGCCCGGGACTAGCTCACCTCGGGGGCAGTACTTC	TRBD2	.	TRBV3-1/TRBV3-2	16	TRBJ2-7
CASSTDRGRDGELFF	TGCGCCAGCAGTACCGACAGGGGGCGCGACGGGGAGCTGTTTTTT	TRBD1	.	TRBV10-2	15	TRBJ2-2
CASSSSRQATGPQHF	TGTGCCAGCAGCTCCTCCCGACAGGCGACGGGGCCCCAGCATTTT	.	.	TRBV13	15	TRBJ1-5
CASTISSYNSPLHF	TGTGCCAGCACGATCAGCTCCTATAATTCACCCCTCCACTTT	.	few	TRBV6-5	14	TRBJ1-6
CASSLDRETQYF	TGTGCCAGCAGCTTAGATCGGGAGACCCAGTACTTC	.	.	TRBV11-2	12	TRBJ2-5
CASSLAGASSYNEQFF	TGCGCCAGCAGCTTGGCTGGGGCTAGCTCCTACAATGAGCAGTTCTTC	.	.	TRBV5-1	16	TRBJ2-1
CASRSGQGVIGGNTIYF	TGTGCCAGCAGATCGGGACAGGGAGTAATAGGTGGAAACACCATATATTTT	TRBD1	.	TRBV5-6	17	TRBJ1-3
CASSNGQGKETQYF	TGTGCCAGCAGCAACGGACAGGGAAAAGAGACCCAGTACTTC	TRBD1	.	TRBV7-2	14	TRBJ2-5
CASSKEREYGYTF	TGTGCCAGCAGCAAAGAGAGGGAGTATGGCTACACCTTC	.	once	TRBV21-1	13	TRBJ1-2
CASGYSPLHF	TGTGCCAGCGGGTATTCACCCCTCCACTTT	.	.	TRBV19	10	TRBJ1-6
CASQWLNEKLFF	TGTGCCAGCCAATGGCTGAATGAAAAACTGTTTTTT	.	.	TRBV2	12	TRBJ1-4
CASSTSPGGGDTEAFF	TGTGCCAGCAGCACGTCCCCGGGGGGAGGTGACACTGAAGCTTTCTTT	.	.	TRBV7-9	16	TRBJ1-1
CASSVTGGTSTQYF	TGTGCCAGCAGTGTAACTGGGGGGACCTCAACGCAGTATTTT	.	.	TRBV2	14	TRBJ2-3
CASSQSRGSGNTIYF	TGTGCCAGCAGCCAATCCCGGGGCTCTGGAAACACCATATATTTT	.	.	TRBV11-2	15	TRBJ1-3
CASSEPGTGNYGYTF	TGTGCCAGCAGTGAACCCGGGACAGGGAACTATGGCTACACCTTC	TRBD1	.	TRBV6-1	15	TRBJ1-2
CSASPMGAVGGRETQYF	TGCAGTGCTAGTCCTATGGGGGCCGTAGGGGGCAGAGAGACCCAGTACTTC	TRBD1	.	TRBV20-1	17	TRBJ2-5
CASSLPRQGIVSVGAEAFF	TGTGCCAGCAGCTTACCCCGACAGGGAATAGTCTCGGTGGGCGCTGAAGCTTTCTTT	TRBD1	.	TRBV13	19	TRBJ1-1
CASSHHGGTSYNEQFF	TGTGCCAGCAGCCACCACGGTGGGACTTCCTACAATGAGCAGTTCTTC	.	.	TRBV3-1/TRBV3-2	16	TRBJ2-1
CASDEVYSGANVLTF	TGTGCCAGCGACGAGGTTTACTCTGGGGCCAACGTCCTGACTTTC	.	once	TRBV6-5	15	TRBJ2-6
CASFGETARNTGELFF	TGTGCCAGTTTCGGGGAGACCGCACGCAACACCGGGGAGCTGTTTTTT	.	.	TRBV18	16	TRBJ2-2
CASSQSRPDEQFF	TGCGCCAGCAGTCAATCACGTCCGGATGAGCAGTTCTTC	.	.	TRBV23-1	13	TRBJ2-1
CASSQDSEYRPLHF	TGTGCCAGCAGCCAAGATAGCGAATATAGGCCCCTCCACTTT	.	.	TRBV3-1/TRBV3-2	14	TRBJ1-6
CASSLAADRSYYEQYF	TGTGCCAGCAGCTTGGCAGCGGACAGGTCTTACTACGAGCAGTACTTC	TRBD1	.	TRBV5-5	16	TRBJ2-7
CASSSTGFQPQHF	TGTGCCAGCAGCTCCACAGGGTTTCAGCCCCAGCATTTT	.	.	TRBV3-1/TRBV3-2	13	TRBJ1-5
CASSLAGPGNEQFF	TGCGCCAGCAGCTTGGCGGGTCCGGGGAATGAGCAGTTCTTC	.	.	TRBV5-1	14	TRBJ2-1
CASSPRLGSYNEQFF	TGTGCCAGCAGCCCCAGGTTAGGCTCCTACAATGAGCAGTTCTTC	.	.	TRBV5-6	15	TRBJ2-1
CASRTGEDTEAFF	TGTGCCAGCAGGACAGGGGAAGACACTGAAGCTTTCTTT	TRBD1	.	TRBV6-5	13	TRBJ1-1
CASSFYGNRIRYGYTF	TGTGCCAGCAGTTTTTATGGGAACAGGATCCGATATGGCTACACCTTC	.	.	TRBV28	16	TRBJ1-2
CAWSRGASTEAFF	TGTGCCTGGAGTCGGGGGGCGAGCACTGAAGCTTTCTTT	.	once	TRBV30	13	TRBJ1-1
CASTDGGFQETQYF	TGTGCCAGCACCGACGGGGGTTTCCAAGAGACCCAGTACTTC	.	.	TRBV6-5	14	TRBJ2-5
CASSPRRGWASGANVLTF	TGTGCCAGCAGCCCAAGGCGGGGGTGGGCGTCTGGGGCCAACGTCCTGACTTTC	TRBD2	.	TRBV5-6	18	TRBJ2-6
CASSLARQGGNEQFF	TGTGCCAGCAGCTTAGCACGACAGGGGGGGAATGAGCAGTTCTTC	TRBD1	.	TRBV7-6	15	TRBJ2-1
CATSRDRGSLLHTIYF	TGTGCCACCAGCAGAGACAGGGGATCCCTTTTGCACACCATATATTTT	.	.	TRBV15	16	TRBJ1-3
CASSSVSWGDAYEQYF	TGTGCCAGCAGCTCAGTGTCATGGGGAGACGCCTACGAGCAGTACTTC	.	.	TRBV7-9	16	TRBJ2-7
CASSEAAPPHEQYF	TGTGCCAGCAGTGAAGCAGCGCCCCCCCACGAGCAGTACTTC	.	.	TRBV6-1	14	TRBJ2-7
CASTPYPDQNEQYF	TGTGCCAGCACGCCGTACCCAGATCAAAACGAGCAGTACTTC	.	.	TRBV7-9	14	TRBJ2-7
CASSIVAANTGELFF	TGTGCCAGTAGTATAGTGGCAGCGAACACCGGGGAGCTGTTTTTT	.	.	TRBV19	15	TRBJ2-2
CASSFGQSSYEQYF	TGTGCCAGCAGTTTTGGGCAGAGCTCCTACGAGCAGTACTTC	.	.	TRBV27	14	TRBJ2-7